This T cell receptor (beta chain) was documented in a study of cytomegalovirus exposure and HLA in healthy donors. V lost 6 bases to trimming and J lost 0 bases, with 12 bases between them. This CDR3 contains 15 residues. Per germline, CDR1 MNHEY and CDR2 SVGAGI. Both 60 Vbeta primers and 13 Jbeta primers went into the PCR. The method was immunoSEQ multiplex PCR; TCRdb's version includes in-frame clones alone and lacks a portion of them. Recorded for this sample: tens of thousands of clones. The TCR comes from a man aged 35 to 55 in good health and CMV-seropositive. The chain links TRBV6-5 to TRBJ1-3; D is uncertain. Sequencing was done on a sample of PBMCs. In DNA form, the CDR3 reads TGTGCCAGCAGCCCAACACAATACTCTGGAAACACCATATATTTT. Its protein product is CASSPTQYSGNTIYF.